This TCR beta chain was captured by sequencing in a study of T-cell reconstitution after alpha-beta-depleted transplantation in children. Study results and limitations: From surviving recipient T cells and thymic progenitors came the high day-60 TCRbeta diversity observed in some patients. T-cell numbers and diversity, one year after transplant, stemmed largely from T cells that were newly produced. Reports say that about two months after transplant, the alpha-beta T cells came out of several hundred graft clones that had expanded.

The sample holds many counts of this clonotype. As yet, its antigen is unknown. Unique molecular identifiers were used to barcode this TCRbeta library. TCRdb reanalysed the PCR reads using MiXCR and keeps one entry per CDR3 protein. The repertoire holds 100,000 or so distinct CDR3 sequences, with less than 6% as singletons. Source: PBMCs, mostly from graft donor cells, taken 60 days after TCRalphabeta/CD19-depleted stem cell transplant. The clonotype originates from a female patient between 2 and 15 years old who had a stem cell transplant for Fanconi anemia, so the T cells may come from the graft donor.

The CDR3 sequence: CASSYSTTSGTYNEQFF. CDR3 bases: TGTGCCAGCAGTTACTCGACGACTAGCGGGACCTACAATGAGCAGTTCTTC. The chain joins TRBV6-5 to TRBJ2-1; TRBD2 aligns across 11 bases. With V trimmed by 0 bases and J by 2 bases, 3 bases remained unmatched. The CDR3 is 17 residues long. Looked up from germline, CDR1 is MNHEY and CDR2 is SVGAGI.